This TCR beta chain was sequenced during a study of T-cell reconstitution after alpha-beta-depleted transplantation in children. About this clonotype: Its specificity is not known.

Study-wide findings and caveats: Day-60 TCRbeta diversity that was high in some patients was derived from surviving recipient T cells and thymic progenitors. Newly produced T cells mostly provided counts and TCRbeta diversity after one year, as hyperexpanded clones declined.

Preparation of the TCRbeta library was carried out with unique molecular identifiers. TCRdb reanalysed the PCR reads using MiXCR and keeps one entry per CDR3 protein. The sample has approximately 980,000 distinct CDR3 sequences; 25% to 30% are singletons. The length of the CDR3 is 12 residues. Looked up from germline, CDR1 is SQVTM and CDR2 is ANQGSEA. V shed 7 bases and J shed 3 bases, with 12 bases lying between them. Sequencing used PBMCs, mostly from graft donor cells, obtained 360 days after TCRalphabeta/CD19-depleted stem cell transplant. This chain uses TRBV29-1 with TRBJ1-1, with D unresolved. This clonotype originated in a boy in the first two years of life who had a stem cell transplant for SCID, so the T cells may come from the graft donor. For the CDR3, the DNA is TGCAGCGCGGTAGCCCCGTACACTGAAGCTTTCTTT. Its protein is CSAVAPYTEAFF.